This entry features one T cell receptor beta chain sequence. Its antigen is unidentified. Germline V gene lookup returns CDR1 DFQATT and CDR2 SNEGSKA (reference sequence). The CDR3 consists of 15 residues. Trimming cost V 6 bases and J 0 bases, with 15 bases left between them. This specimen comes from a study of naive and memory T cell subsets. General study points: A few larger clonotypes appeared in naive repertoires, especially CD8, possibly memory cells re-expressing CD45RA.

An equimolar mix of two oligonucleotides served as the beta constant-region primer for TRBC1 and TRBC2. Nested alpha and beta constant-region primers with the SP2 primer drove four PCR rounds on ligated cDNA. In TCRdb, the UMI-ligation and nested PCR reads were re-called with MiXCR into one record per CDR3 protein. Among approximately 150,000 distinct CDR3 sequences listed, approximately 18% were seen once. The rearrangement uses TRBV20-1 and TRBJ2-1; D is unresolved. This receptor was taken from a human donor in good health. The sequenced sample consisted of naive CD8+ T cells from blood. CDR3 nucleotides: TGCAGTGCCAGAAACTGGGGAAGCTCCTACAATGAGCAGTTCTTC. It translates to CSARNWGSSYNEQFF.